These 7 T cell receptor beta chains came from one sample sequenced in a study of response to subunit inactivated influenza vaccine. TCRdb reprocessed the RT-PCR reads with MiXCR, giving one entry per CDR3 protein. Of approximately 530,000 distinct CDR3 sequences listed, approximately 7.7% were seen once; the top ten hold less than 15%. Sequences were derived from PBMCs from blood, sampled around 25 months after vaccination. These receptors were taken from a man in his fifties or sixties who received an inactivated influenza vaccine.

Many counts were recorded for this clonotype. The genes are TRBV10-3 and TRBJ2-7; D not resolved. This CDR3 has 14 amino acids. Looked up from germline, CDR1 is ENHRY and CDR2 is SYGVKD. The V and J ends lost 0 bases and 6 bases respectively, with 12 bases between them. The CDR3 protein is CAISESWQFSEQYF. The CDR3 nucleotides read TGTGCCATCAGTGAGTCGTGGCAATTTTCCGAGCAGTACTTC.

This clonotype turned up a few times. The chain employs TRBV9 and TRBJ2-2, with 9 bases matching TRBD2. CDR3 length: 16 amino acids. In germline, CDR1 is SGDLS, CDR2 YYNGEE. J gave up 2 bases and V 2 bases, and 4 bases lay outside the gene matches. CDR3 loop: CASSVLAGINTGELFF. The CDR3 region has the DNA TGTGCCAGCAGCGTTCTAGCGGGGATTAACACCGGGGAGCTGTTTTTT.

This clonotype was seen more than once but under ten times. The rearrangement joins TRBV6-1 to TRBJ2-1, with D unclear. Trimming left V 0 bases short and J 0 bases short, with 6 bases between. Germline values: CDR1 MNHNS, CDR2 SASEGT. This CDR3 region has 15 residues. In DNA form, the CDR3 reads TGTGCCAGCAGTGAAGCGAAAGACTCCTACAATGAGCAGTTCTTC. Its protein product is CASSEAKDSYNEQFF.

This clonotype was picked up many times. The chain recombines TRBV29-1 with TRBJ1-2; D not resolved. Deletions cut 7 bases from V and 4 bases from J, with 10 bases between. Germline V gene data show CDR1 as SQVTM and CDR2 as ANQGSEA. CDR3 size: 11 residues. The CDR3 coding sequence is TGCAGCGGCGCCGGGATCTATGGCTACACCTTC. As protein: CSGAGIYGYTF.

The V and J genes are TRBV7-6 and TRBJ2-3, with D maybe TRBD2 (5 bases). V dropped 3 bases and J dropped 6 bases, with 10 bases sitting between them. The CDR3 runs 13 residues. Looked up from germline, CDR1 is SGHVS and CDR2 is FNYEAQ. CDR3 residues: CASSFASIDTQYF. Written as DNA, the CDR3 is TGTGCCAGCAGCTTTGCTAGCATCGATACGCAGTATTTT. Supplemented by reference TRBV7-6 and TRBJ2-3, the full variable domain reads GAGVSQSPRYKVTKRGQDVALRCDPISGHVSLYWYRQALGQGPEFLTYFNYEAQQDKSGLPNDRFSAERPEGSISTLTIQRTEQRDSAMYRCASSFASIDTQYFGPGTRLTVL.

This chain uses TRBV20-1 with TRBJ2-7; D is unclear. This CDR3 is built from 13 residues. The V gene's germline CDR1 is DFQATT and CDR2 SNEGSKA (reference sequence). The V end was cut by 1 base, the J end by 0 bases, with 7 bases between. In DNA, the CDR3 is TGCAGTGCTAGAGGGGCGACCTCCTACGAGCAGTACTTC. Amino acid sequence: CSARGATSYEQYF.

The V gene is TRBV6-2 or TRBV6-3, the J gene TRBJ1-1; a possible D gene is TRBD1 (5 bases). The germline CDR1 and CDR2 sequences are MNHEY and SVGEGT. The V gene lost 6 bases and the J gene lost 5 bases, with 22 bases spanning the gap. The CDR3 loop spans 16 amino acids. CDR3 nucleotides: TGTGCCAGCAGAAGATTGGGGGGGACCGGCAGGACTGAAGCTTTCTTT. This translates into CASRRLGGTGRTEAFF.